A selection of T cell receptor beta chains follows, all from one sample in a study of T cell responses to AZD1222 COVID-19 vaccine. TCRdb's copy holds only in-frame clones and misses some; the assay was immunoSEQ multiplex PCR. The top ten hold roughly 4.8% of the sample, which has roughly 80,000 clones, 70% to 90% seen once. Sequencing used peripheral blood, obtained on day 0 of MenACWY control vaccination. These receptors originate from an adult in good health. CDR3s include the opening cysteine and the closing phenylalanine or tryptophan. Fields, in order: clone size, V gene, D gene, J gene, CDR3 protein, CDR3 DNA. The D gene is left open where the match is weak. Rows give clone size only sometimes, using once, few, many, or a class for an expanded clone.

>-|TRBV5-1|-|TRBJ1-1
CASTWIGGAEAFF
TGCGCCAGCACCTGGATAGGGGGGGCTGAAGCTTTCTTT
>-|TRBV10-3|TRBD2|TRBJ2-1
CATARREGQDEQFF
TGTGCCACCGCCAGGCGGGAGGGCCAAGATGAGCAGTTCTTC
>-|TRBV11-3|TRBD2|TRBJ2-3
CASSSGTSGTTDTQYF
TGTGCCAGCAGCTCCGGGACTAGCGGCACTACAGATACGCAGTATTTT
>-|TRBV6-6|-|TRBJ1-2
CASSRGTRNYGYTF
TGTGCCAGCAGCCGGGGTACCCGCAACTATGGCTACACCTTC
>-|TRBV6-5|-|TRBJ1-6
CASSPTLRDSPLHF
TGTGCCAGCAGCCCAACGCTGAGGGATTCACCCCTCCACTTT
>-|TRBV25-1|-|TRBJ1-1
CASTWNTEAFF
TGTGCCAGCACGTGGAACACTGAAGCTTTCTTT
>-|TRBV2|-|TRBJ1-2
CASRLWGRDYGYTF
TGTGCCAGCAGGTTGTGGGGGCGCGACTATGGCTACACCTTC
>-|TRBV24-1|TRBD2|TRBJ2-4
CATSDSGTNIQYF
TGTGCCACCAGTGATAGCGGGACCAACATTCAGTACTTC
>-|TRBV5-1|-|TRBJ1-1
CASSWAAQAPNTEAFF
TGCGCCAGCAGCTGGGCGGCACAGGCCCCGAACACTGAAGCTTTCTTT
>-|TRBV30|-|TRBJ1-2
CAWSRMGQSNYGYTF
TGTGCCTGGAGTCGGATGGGCCAGTCGAACTATGGCTACACCTTC
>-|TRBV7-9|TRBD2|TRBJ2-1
CASSLDLSGSYNEQFF
TGTGCCAGCAGCTTAGACCTTAGCGGGTCATACAATGAGCAGTTCTTC
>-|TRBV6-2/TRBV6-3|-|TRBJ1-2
CASSQYSAPNYGYTF
TGTGCCAGCAGCCAATACAGCGCTCCTAACTATGGCTACACCTTC
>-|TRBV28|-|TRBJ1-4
CASWVWGSEKLFF
TGTGCCAGCTGGGTTTGGGGTTCTGAAAAACTGTTTTTT
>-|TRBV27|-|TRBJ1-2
CASSPGRPIYGYTF
TGTGCCAGCAGTCCTGGCAGACCCATCTATGGCTACACCTTC
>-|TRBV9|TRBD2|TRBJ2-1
CASSVAISGRYEQFF
TGTGCCAGCAGCGTAGCTATTAGCGGGAGGTATGAGCAGTTCTTC
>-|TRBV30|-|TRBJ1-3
CAWSVFSGNTIYF
TGTGCCTGGAGTGTATTCTCTGGAAACACCATATATTTT
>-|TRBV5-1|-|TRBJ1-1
CASSPQGQENTEAFF
TGCGCCAGCAGCCCACAGGGTCAGGAGAACACTGAAGCTTTCTTT
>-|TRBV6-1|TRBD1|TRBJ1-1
CASSEGQGVNTEAFF
TGTGCCAGCAGTGAAGGGCAGGGGGTGAACACTGAAGCTTTCTTT
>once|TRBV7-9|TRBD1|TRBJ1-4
CASSPPPGQVNEKLFF
TGTGCCAGCAGCCCGCCCCCGGGACAGGTGAATGAAAAACTGTTTTTT
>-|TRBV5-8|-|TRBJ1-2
CASTDGYTF
TGTGCCAGCACTGATGGCTACACCTTC
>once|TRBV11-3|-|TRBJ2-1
CASSLNGGSYNEQFF
TGTGCCAGCAGCTTAAATGGAGGGTCCTACAATGAGCAGTTCTTC
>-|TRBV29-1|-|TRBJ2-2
CSVGGSGELFF
TGCAGCGTTGGGGGCTCCGGGGAGCTGTTTTTT
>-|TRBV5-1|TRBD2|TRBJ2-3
CASSLTSGKDTQYF
TGCGCCAGCAGCTTGACTAGCGGTAAAGATACGCAGTATTTT